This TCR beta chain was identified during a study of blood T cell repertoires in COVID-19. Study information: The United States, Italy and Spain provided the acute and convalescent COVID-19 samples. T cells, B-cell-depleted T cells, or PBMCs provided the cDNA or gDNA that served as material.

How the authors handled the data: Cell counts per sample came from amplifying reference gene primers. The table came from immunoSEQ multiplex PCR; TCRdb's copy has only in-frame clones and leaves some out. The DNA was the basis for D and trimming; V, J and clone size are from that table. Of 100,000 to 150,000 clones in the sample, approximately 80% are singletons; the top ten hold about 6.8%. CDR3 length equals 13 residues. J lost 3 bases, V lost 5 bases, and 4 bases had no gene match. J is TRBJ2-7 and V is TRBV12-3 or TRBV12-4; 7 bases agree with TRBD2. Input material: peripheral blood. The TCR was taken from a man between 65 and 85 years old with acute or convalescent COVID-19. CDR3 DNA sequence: TGTGCCAGCAGTCGAAGCGGGGTCTACGAGCAGTACTTC. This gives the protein CASSRSGVYEQYF.